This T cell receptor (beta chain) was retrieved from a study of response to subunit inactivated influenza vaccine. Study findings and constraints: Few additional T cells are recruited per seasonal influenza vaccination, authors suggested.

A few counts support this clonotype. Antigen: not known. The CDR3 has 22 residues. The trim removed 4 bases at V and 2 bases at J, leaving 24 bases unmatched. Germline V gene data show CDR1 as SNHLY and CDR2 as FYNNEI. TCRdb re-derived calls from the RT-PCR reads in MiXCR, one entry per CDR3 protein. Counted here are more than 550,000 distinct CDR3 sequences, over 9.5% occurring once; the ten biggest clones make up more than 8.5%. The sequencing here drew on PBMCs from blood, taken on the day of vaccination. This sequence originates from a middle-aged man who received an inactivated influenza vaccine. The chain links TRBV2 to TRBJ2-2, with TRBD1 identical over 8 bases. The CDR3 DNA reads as TGTGCCAGCAGTGCTTTAAGGGTCCAGGACAGGGCTACCTCCGTAAACACCGGGGAGCTGTTTTTT. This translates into CASSALRVQDRATSVNTGELFF. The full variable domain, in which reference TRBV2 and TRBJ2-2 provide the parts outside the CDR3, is EPEVTQTPSHQVTQMGQEVILRCVPISNHLYFYWYRQILGQKVEFLVSFYNNEISEKSEIFDDQFSVERPDGSNFTLKIRSTKLEDSAMYFCASSALRVQDRATSVNTGELFFGEGSRLTVL.